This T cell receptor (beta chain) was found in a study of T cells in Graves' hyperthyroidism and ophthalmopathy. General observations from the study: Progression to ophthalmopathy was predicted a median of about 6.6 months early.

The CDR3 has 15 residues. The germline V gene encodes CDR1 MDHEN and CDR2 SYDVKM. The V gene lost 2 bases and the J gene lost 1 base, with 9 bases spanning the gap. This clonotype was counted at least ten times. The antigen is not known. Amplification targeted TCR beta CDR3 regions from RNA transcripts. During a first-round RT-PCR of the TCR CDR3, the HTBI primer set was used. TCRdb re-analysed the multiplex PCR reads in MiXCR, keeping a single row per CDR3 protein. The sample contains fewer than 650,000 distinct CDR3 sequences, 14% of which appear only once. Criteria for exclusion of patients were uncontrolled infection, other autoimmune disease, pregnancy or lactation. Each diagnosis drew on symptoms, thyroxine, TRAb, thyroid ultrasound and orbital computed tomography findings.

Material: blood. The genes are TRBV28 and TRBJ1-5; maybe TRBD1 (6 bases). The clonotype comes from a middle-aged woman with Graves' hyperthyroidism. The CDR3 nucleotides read TGTGCCAGCAGTTTAGGGACAATCAGCAATCAGCCCCAGCATTTT. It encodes CASSLGTISNQPQHF.